This TCR beta chain stems from a study of shared T cell receptors in the human thymus. This CDR3 is built from 15 residues. CDR1 and CDR2 (germline): SEHNR, FQNEAQ (reference sequence). Trimming removed 5 bases from V and 1 base from J; junction bases left unmatched: 6. There are a few counts of this clone. Method: immunoSEQ multiplex PCR; TCRdb's copy keeps in-frame clones and lacks some. Of almost 550,000 clones detected, roughly 74% appear once; the ten largest clones hold about 0.013%. A further study also used this sample, focusing on human thymus T cells. According to that study: The thymus tissue came from resections taken during corrective heart surgery. There appeared to be biased usage of V and J genes in thymic and blood repertoires. Related work showed strongly overlapping thymic repertoires across unrelated individuals.

The chain employs TRBV7-9 and TRBJ1-1; 8 nucleotides line up with TRBD1. The sequenced sample was thymocytes. This clonotype was obtained from a boy less than two years old with a congenital heart defect. The CDR3 DNA sequence: TGTGCCAGCAGCGCCGATGGACAGGGGAACACTGAAGCTTTCTTT. Amino acids: CASSADGQGNTEAFF.